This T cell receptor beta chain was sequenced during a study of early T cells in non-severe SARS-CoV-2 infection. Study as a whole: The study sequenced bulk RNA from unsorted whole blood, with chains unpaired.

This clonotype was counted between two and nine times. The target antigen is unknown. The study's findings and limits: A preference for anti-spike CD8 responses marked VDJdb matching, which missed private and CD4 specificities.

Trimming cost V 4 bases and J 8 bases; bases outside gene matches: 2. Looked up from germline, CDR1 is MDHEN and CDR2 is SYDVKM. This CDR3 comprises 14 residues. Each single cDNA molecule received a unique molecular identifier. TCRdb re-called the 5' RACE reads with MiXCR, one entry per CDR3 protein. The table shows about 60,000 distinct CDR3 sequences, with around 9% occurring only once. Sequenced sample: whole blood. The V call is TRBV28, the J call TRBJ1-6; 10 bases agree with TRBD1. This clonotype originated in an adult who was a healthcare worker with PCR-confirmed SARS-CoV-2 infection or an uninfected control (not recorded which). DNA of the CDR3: TGTGCCAGCAGTTCCGGGACAGGGGATTCACCCCTCCACTTT. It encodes CASSSGTGDSPLHF.